A single sample gave rise to the 22 T cell receptor beta chains below, sequenced in a study of vaccination and CD4 T cells after COVID-19. Treatment described: roughly 11-day PBMC culture with coronavirus spike peptide pools or control peptides (ViraFEST assay). Sequencing of DNA taken from cultured CD4+ T cells relied on the Oncomine TCR Beta short-read assay. TCRdb re-derived calls from the PCR reads in MiXCR, one entry per CDR3 protein. The sample records around 10,000 distinct CDR3 sequences, approximately 60% being singletons. For these receptors, no antigen is known. The sequenced material came from CD4+ T cells from blood, cultured in vitro. These receptors all stem from a human donor who had recovered from COVID-19.

The CDR3 region has the DNA TGTGCCAGCAGTTACTCGAGACAGGGTGAACATAGCAATCAGCCCCAGCATTTT. Residues: CASSYSRQGEHSNQPQHF. The chain joins TRBV6-5 to TRBJ1-5; 7 bases align to TRBD1. The germline gives CDR1 MNHEY, CDR2 SVGAGI. With V trimmed by 0 bases and J by 0 bases, 8 bases remained unmatched. This CDR3 contains 18 residues.

The chain employs TRBV7-2 and TRBJ2-1; D ambiguous. The length of the CDR3 is 13 residues. Trimming stripped 3 bases from V and 9 bases from J, with 12 bases between. The germline gives CDR1 SGHTA, CDR2 FQGNSA. CDR3 in amino acids: CASSLGRGSEQFF. The CDR3 DNA follows: TGTGCCAGCAGCTTGGGAAGAGGAAGTGAGCAGTTCTTC.

The rearrangement uses TRBV19 and TRBJ2-1; 9 bases match TRBD2. CDR3 length equals 15 residues. Losses at the gene ends were 7 bases for V and 2 bases for J; bases not matched to a gene: 6. Per the germline V gene, CDR1 is LNHDA and CDR2 is SQIVND (reference sequence). For the CDR3, the DNA is TGTGCCAGTACCCTTAGCGGGAGTGCCTACAATGAGCAGTTCTTC. This gives the protein CASTLSGSAYNEQFF.

V gene TRBV27 combines with J gene TRBJ2-7; tentative D call: TRBD1 (6 bases). Between the trimmed V and J ends, which lost 3 bases and 2 bases, there was a span of 14 bases. CDR3 length equals 15 residues. Looked up from germline, CDR1 is MNHEY and CDR2 is SMNVEV (reference sequence). Here the CDR3 reads CASSFLGTRTYEQYF. CDR3 bases: TGTGCCAGCAGTTTTCTGGGGACAAGGACCTACGAGCAGTACTTC.

This clonotype was detected a few times. The V and J genes are TRBV6-1 and TRBJ1-5, with D perhaps TRBD1 (5 bases). The CDR3 is 17 amino acids. Trimming took off 2 bases at V and 3 bases at J, with 17 bases between the two ends. The germline gives CDR1 MNHNS, CDR2 SASEGT. For the CDR3, the DNA is TGTGCCAGCAGTGAACAATGGGGCGGGGCTTACAATCAGCCCCAGCATTTT. Translated, it gives CASSEQWGGAYNQPQHF.

The chain combines TRBV6-1 with TRBJ1-5, with unresolved D. Trimming stripped 3 bases from V and 2 bases from J, with 11 bases between. CDR3 length: 15 amino acids. Germline V CDR1 and CDR2: MNHNS, SASEGT. This CDR3 is CASSETGRGNQPQHF. CDR3 in DNA: TGTGCCAGCAGTGAGACTGGGAGAGGCAATCAGCCCCAGCATTTT.

This clonotype has only a few counts. The V and J genes are TRBV20-1 and TRBJ1-2, with D possibly matching TRBD1 (5 bases). The ends were cut back, 3 bases at V and 4 bases at J, with 9 bases in the middle. CDR3 length: 12 amino acids. Germline V lookup: CDR1 DFQATT, CDR2 SNEGSKA (reference sequence). CDR3 loop: CSASGGSYGYTF. The CDR3 nucleotides are TGCAGTGCTAGTGGGGGAAGCTATGGCTACACCTTC.

The chain has TRBV7-9 and TRBJ1-3; a possible D gene is TRBD1 (5 bases). The V gene lost 5 bases and the J gene lost 0 bases, with 17 bases spanning the gap. Germline CDR1 is SEHNR and CDR2 is FQNEAQ (reference sequence). The CDR3 has 17 residues. The CDR3 is CASSPIGGAVSGNTIYF. The CDR3 coding sequence is TGTGCCAGCAGCCCTATTGGAGGGGCAGTCTCTGGAAACACCATATATTTT.

V and J are TRBV7-2 and TRBJ1-1; D is ambiguous. CDR3 size: 13 residues. CDR1 is SGHTA and CDR2 is FQGNSA in the germline V gene. Between the trimmed V and J ends, which lost 3 bases and 1 base, there was a span of 6 bases. The CDR3 nucleotides read TGTGCCAGCAGCTTGACACCGAACACTGAAGCTTTCTTT. Its translation: CASSLTPNTEAFF.

The chain uses TRBV4-3 and TRBJ1-6; D call uncertain. Trimming shortened V by 1 base and J by 6 bases, and 4 bases separated the two germline ends. Per germline, CDR1 LGHNA and CDR2 YSLEER. This CDR3 spans 13 amino acids. The CDR3 region is CASSQAGNSPLHF. The DNA for the CDR3 is TGCGCCAGCAGCCAAGCTGGTAATTCACCCCTCCACTTT.

The rearrangement uses TRBV27 and TRBJ2-7; TRBD2 matches 14 bases. Germline V lookup: CDR1 MNHEY, CDR2 SMNVEV (reference sequence). After removal of 7 bases from V and 1 base from J, the junction contained 6 bases not matched to a gene. This CDR3 contains 16 residues. In DNA, the CDR3 is TGTGCCAGCAAGGGACTAGCGGGGGTAAGGTCCTACGAGCAGTACTTC. It specifies CASKGLAGVRSYEQYF.

The chain employs TRBV27 and TRBJ2-3; D might be TRBD1 or TRBD2, each matching 6 bases. CDR3 size: 13 residues. Per germline, CDR1 MNHEY and CDR2 SMNVEV (reference sequence). V dropped 4 bases and J dropped 6 bases, with 11 bases sitting between them. CDR3 nucleotide sequence: TGTGCCAGCAGTTGGGGGGCAGTCGATACGCAGTATTTT. Amino acids: CASSWGAVDTQYF.

This clonotype was seen only once. The chain carries TRBV6-1 and TRBJ1-5, with D unresolved. The CDR3 has 13 residues. The V end lost 3 bases, the J end lost 7 bases, and 10 bases lay between the germline ends. Germline CDR1 and CDR2: MNHNS and SASEGT. CDR3: CASSELVAQPQHF. The CDR3, as DNA: TGTGCCAGCAGTGAGTTGGTAGCGCAGCCCCAGCATTTT.

CDR3 nucleotide sequence: TGTGCCAGCAGCTCCGCATATCAAGCGGGGGAGCAGTACTTC. Protein sequence: CASSSAYQAGEQYF. This chain joins TRBV7-9 and TRBJ2-7, with 7 bases that match TRBD2. V dropped 4 bases and J dropped 7; count of bases not matched to a gene: 10. There are 14 residues in the CDR3. CDR1 SEHNR and CDR2 FQNEAQ come from the germline V gene (reference sequence).

This clonotype was counted once. The chain couples TRBV5-4 to TRBJ2-7, with D uncertain. Per the germline V gene, CDR1 is SGHNT and CDR2 is YYREEE (reference sequence). Between the trimmed V and J ends, which lost 0 bases and 1 base, there was a span of 11 bases. The CDR3 has 15 amino acids. CDR3 loop: CASSLADRLSYEQYF. The CDR3 region has the DNA TGTGCCAGCAGCTTGGCCGATAGGCTATCCTACGAGCAGTACTTC. The full variable domain, its missing parts supplied by reference TRBV5-4 and TRBJ2-7, is ETGVTQSPTHLIKTRGQQVTLRCSSQSGHNTVSWYQQALGQGPQFIFQYYREEENGRGNFPPRFSGLQFPNYSSELNVNALELDDSALYLCASSLADRLSYEQYFGPGTRLTVT.

The table lists this clonotype with a few counts. The rearrangement joins TRBV7-9 to TRBJ1-6; D remains unclear. The CDR3 contains 15 residues. Germline V gene lookup returns CDR1 SEHNR and CDR2 FQNEAQ (reference sequence). Trimming took 4 bases from V and 8 from J, leaving 15 bases between them. The CDR3 loop is CASSYRGRADSPLHF. CDR3 DNA sequence: TGTGCCAGCAGCTACCGAGGAAGGGCAGATTCACCCCTCCACTTT.

The gene calls are TRBV21-1 and TRBJ2-1; TRBD2, the table's D call, was not compared with the DNA. TRBV21-1 has pseudogene status. CDR3 size: 12 residues. For the CDR3, the DNA is TGTGCCAGCAGCCCTAGAGGGCGGGAGCAGTTCTTC. Translated: CASSPRGREQFF.

The chain combines TRBV6-2 or TRBV6-3 with TRBJ2-5; 10 bases agree with TRBD2. This CDR3 contains 15 residues. Trimming at V came to 5 bases and at J to 5 bases, leaving 8 bases not matched to a gene. Germline CDR1 reads MNHEY; CDR2 reads SVGEGT. The DNA for the CDR3 is TGTGCCAGCAGTCTCATCCCGACTAGCGGGGAGACCCAGTACTTC. This translates into CASSLIPTSGETQYF.

There are a few counts of this clonotype. The chain recombines TRBV21-1 with TRBJ2-5; the DNA was not compared with TRBD1, the D call given in the table. TRBV21-1 is assigned pseudogene status. This CDR3 spans 16 amino acids. DNA of the CDR3: TGTGCCAGCAGCAAAGGTTGGACAGGGGAGTTGGAGACCCAGTACTTC. It translates to CASSKGWTGELETQYF.

The chain employs TRBV20-1 and TRBJ2-1, with D possibly called TRBD1 or TRBD2 (5 bases each). The end of the DNA aligns better with TRBJ2-7, so the J call may be wrong. CDR3 length: 15 amino acids. Germline loops: CDR1 DFQATT, CDR2 SNEGSKA (reference sequence). CDR3 in DNA: TGCAGTGCTAGAGATGGGGGTGGGAAAGGGGACGAGCAGTACTTC. It is translated as CSARDGGGKGDEQYF.

CDR3 sequence (DNA): TGTGCCAGTAGTTCCGGGACTAGCGTGTATAATGAGCAGTTCTTC. Residues: CASSSGTSVYNEQFF. The chain has TRBV19 and TRBJ2-1; 10 bases line up with TRBD2. The CDR3 consists of 15 residues. Germline V CDR1 and CDR2: LNHDA, SQIVND (reference sequence). V lost 5 bases and J lost 7; bases outside the gene matches: 8.

This chain links TRBV19 with TRBJ1-2; unclear D gene. There are 15 residues in the CDR3. Trimming shortened V by 0 bases and J by 4 bases, and 12 bases separated the two germline ends. CDR1 LNHDA and CDR2 SQIVND come from the germline V gene (reference sequence). CDR3 nucleotides: TGTGCCAGTAGTATAGATTTCGGGCAGACCTATGGCTACACCTTC. Its translation is CASSIDFGQTYGYTF.